This T cell receptor beta chain was identified during a study of shared clonotypes between healthy human individuals. Study-wide context: The donor pool was made up of two women and a few men aged 18 to 49.

Of note for this clone: The antigen remains unidentified.

Naive CD8 cells, CD45RO-negative and positively selected for CCR7, excluded terminally differentiated effector memory CD45RA+ cells. Among the donors, all were Caucasian adults who lived in Nashville, Tennessee. Germline lookup yields CDR1 SGHDN and CDR2 FVKESK. Germline trimming cut 4 bases from V and 7 bases from J; bases unmatched to any gene: 3. The CDR3 contains 13 residues. General study points: An expected dependence of interdonor clonotype sharing on sequencing depth was noted.

Sorted-subset replicate PCR reactions contained roughly 200 ng DNA, corresponding to roughly 29,000 T cell genomes. Method: immunoSEQ multiplex PCR; TCRdb's copy keeps in-frame clones and lacks some. The sample shows 1.5 million to 2.5 million clones, approximately 94% of them seen only once. The sequenced sample consisted of naive CD8+ T cells sorted from blood. This sequence originates from a man between 18 and 35 years old in good health. The rearrangement joins TRBV14 to TRBJ2-2, with 7 bases matching TRBD2. The CDR3 protein is CASSLRESGELFF. For the CDR3, the DNA is TGTGCCAGCAGCCTGCGGGAGAGCGGGGAGCTGTTTTTT.